A single sample gave rise to the 23 T cell receptor beta chains below, sequenced in a study of blood T cell repertoires in COVID-19. Profiled with immunoSEQ multiplex PCR; TCRdb holds only in-frame clones, not every one. Found here are roughly 340,000 clones, about 90% of them singletons; the top ten hold roughly 3.3%. Sequencing input: peripheral blood. These receptors came from a woman under 30 who had recovered from COVID-19.

This chain joins TRBV4-3 and TRBJ1-5; TRBD1 is a possible D gene (5 bases). Trimming shortened V by 0 bases and J by 7 bases, and 16 bases separated the two germline ends. The CDR3 is 16 residues long. Germline CDR1 LGHNA, CDR2 YSLEER. The CDR3, as DNA: TGCGCCAGCAGCCAAGATTGGGCCCAGGGAAGGCAGCCCCAGCATTTT. Amino acids: CASSQDWAQGRQPQHF.

The chain links TRBV29-1 to TRBJ2-3; 9 positions agree with TRBD1. Germline lookup yields CDR1 SQVTM and CDR2 ANQGSEA. CDR3 size: 12 residues. J was trimmed by 5 bases and V by 7 bases; bases with no gene match: 4. The CDR3 DNA follows: TGCAGCGCTGGGACAGGGAAAGATACGCAGTATTTT. It codes for CSAGTGKDTQYF.

The rearrangement joins TRBV18 to TRBJ1-4; 11 nucleotides agree with TRBD1. Looked up from germline, CDR1 is KGHSH and CDR2 is LQKENI. CDR3 size: 17 residues. V gave up 5 bases and J gave up 7 bases; unmatched junction bases: 12. The chain's CDR3 is CASSAVFPGQGVEKLFF. The CDR3 nucleotides read TGTGCCAGCTCAGCAGTTTTCCCGGGACAGGGGGTTGAAAAACTGTTTTTT.

V and J are TRBV2 and TRBJ1-5, with a weak D call TRBD1 (5 bases). Trimming stripped 7 bases from V and 7 bases from J, with 11 bases between. This CDR3 has 12 amino acids. Germline CDR1 and CDR2: SNHLY and FYNNEI. CDR3 region: CASTVGGQPQHF. CDR3 nucleotides: TGTGCCAGCACAGTCGGGGGACAGCCCCAGCATTTT.

The chain couples TRBV5-1 to TRBJ2-5, with 9 bases that match TRBD1. This CDR3 region has 16 residues. CDR1 and CDR2 from the germline V gene are SGHRS and YFSETQ. Trimming removed 3 bases from V and 5 bases from J; junction bases left unmatched: 11. The CDR3 DNA follows: TGCGCCAGCAGCTGGCTCCCAGGGACAGGGTTCGAGACCCAGTACTTC. Protein product: CASSWLPGTGFETQYF. The full variable domain, completed using reference TRBV5-1 and TRBJ2-5, is KAGVTQTPRYLIKTRGQQVTLSCSPISGHRSVSWYQQTPGQGLQFLFEYFSETQRNKGNFPGRFSGRQFSNSRSEMNVSTLELGDSALYLCASSWLPGTGFETQYFGPGTRLLVL.

The V call is TRBV30, the J call TRBJ2-1; 10 bases align to TRBD2. CDR3 length: 18 amino acids. The germline V gene encodes CDR1 GTSNPN and CDR2 SVGIG (reference sequence). Trimming at V came to 4 bases and at J to 7 bases, leaving 19 bases not matched to a gene. The CDR3 here is CAWNPRPGLAGVLNEQFF. The CDR3 nucleotides read TGTGCCTGGAACCCGCGGCCCGGTCTAGCGGGAGTTTTGAATGAGCAGTTCTTC.

J is TRBJ1-2 and V is TRBV30, with TRBD1 matching over 9 bases. This CDR3 region has 16 residues. Germline V lookup: CDR1 GTSNPN, CDR2 SVGIG (reference sequence). The V and J ends lost 7 bases and 7 bases, in that order; junction bases with no gene match: 19. DNA of the CDR3: TGTGCCTTCCGGCGGCCGGGACAGGGAGGAATTGGTGGCTACACCTTC. This gives the protein CAFRRPGQGGIGGYTF.

J is TRBJ2-2 and V is TRBV23-1; maybe TRBD2 (6 bases). TRBV23-1 falls under the ORF class, with uncertain function. V lost 5 bases and J 8 bases, leaving 15 bases between the germline ends. The CDR3 is 14 amino acids. The CDR3 loop is CASSIREAGGELFF. The CDR3 nucleotides are TGCGCCAGCAGTATTAGGGAGGCGGGGGGGGAGCTGTTTTTT.

The chain employs TRBV7-8 and TRBJ1-2; 8 positions match TRBD1. The CDR3 runs to 17 residues. V dropped 2 bases and J dropped 3; count of bases not matched to a gene: 11. Germline V lookup: CDR1 SGHVS, CDR2 FQNEAQ. The DNA for the CDR3 is TGTGCCAGCAGCTTACTTTGGAGGACAGGGTCTGACTATGGCTACACCTTC. Translating gives CASSLLWRTGSDYGYTF. Combining the CDR3 with reference TRBV7-8 and TRBJ1-2 gives the whole variable domain GAGVSQSPRYKVAKRGQDVALRCDPISGHVSLFWYQQALGQGPEFLTYFQNEAQLDKSGLPSDRFFAERPEGSVSTLKIQRTQQEDSAVYLCASSLLWRTGSDYGYTFGSGTRLTVV.

The chain carries TRBV9 and TRBJ2-1; TRBD2 matches 10 bases. The CDR3 has 15 residues. Germline values: CDR1 SGDLS, CDR2 YYNGEE. The V and J ends lost 2 bases and 5 bases, in that order; junction bases with no gene match: 4. In DNA form, the CDR3 reads TGTGCCAGCAGCGTCGGACTAGCGGACGACAATGAGCAGTTCTTC. This sequence encodes CASSVGLADDNEQFF. The full variable domain, its missing parts supplied by reference TRBV9 and TRBJ2-1, is DSGVTQTPKHLITATGQRVTLRCSPRSGDLSVYWYQQSLDQGLQFLIQYYNGEERAKGNILERFSAQQFPDLHSELNLSSLELGDSALYFCASSVGLADDNEQFFGPGTRLTVL.

This chain connects TRBV7-6 to TRBJ1-1; perhaps TRBD1 as D (6 bases). V was trimmed by 1 base and J by 2 bases, leaving 11 bases between them. The CDR3 covers 15 residues. Per the germline V gene, CDR1 is SGHVS and CDR2 is FNYEAQ. CDR3 nucleotide sequence: TGTGCCAGCAGCTTAGACCCGGGACACAACACTGAAGCTTTCTTT. This codes for CASSLDPGHNTEAFF.

This clone was picked up one time. V gene TRBV28 combines with J gene TRBJ1-1, with D perhaps matching TRBD1 (5 bases). Trimming took off 5 bases at V and 4 bases at J, with 14 bases between the two ends. The CDR3 covers 14 residues. Germline CDR1 reads MDHEN; CDR2 reads SYDVKM. CDR3: CASSPPRVITEAFF. CDR3 DNA sequence: TGTGCCAGCAGTCCACCCAGGGTGATCACTGAAGCTTTCTTT.

The gene calls are TRBV9 and TRBJ2-2; 7 bases align to TRBD1. CDR1 and CDR2 (germline): SGDLS, YYNGEE. With V trimmed by 2 bases and J by 5 bases, 6 bases remained unmatched. The CDR3 spans 15 residues. The CDR3 nucleotides read TGTGCCAGCAGCGTTTTCGAACAGGGGACCGGGGAGCTGTTTTTT. It is translated as CASSVFEQGTGELFF.

With respect to this clone: No DNA is shown, since the ends of the CDR3 on it are uncertain; the CDR3 is the one TCRdb lists. The chain combines TRBV7-2 with TRBJ2-7; the table's D call TRBD1 went unverified against the DNA. Germline V lookup: CDR1 SGHTA, CDR2 FQGNSA. The CDR3 is made up of 15 amino acids, end residues included. The CDR3: CASSFGPGAAYEQYV.

The chain combines TRBV7-2 with TRBJ2-3, with 9 bases fitting TRBD2. Germline CDR1 SGHTA, CDR2 FQGNSA. Germline trimming cut 5 bases from V and 3 bases from J; bases unmatched to any gene: 9. The CDR3 has 16 residues. CDR3 amino acids: CASSAIGLARTDTQYF. CDR3 nucleotide sequence: TGTGCCAGCAGCGCGATCGGACTAGCGAGAACAGATACGCAGTATTTT.

Concerning this clone itself: At one end the junction does not follow the germline gene, possibly because of a read error. J is TRBJ2-2 and V is TRBV28; the D gene is possibly TRBD1 (6 bases). CDR1 is MDHEN and CDR2 is SYDVKM in the germline V gene. The CDR3 is made up of 14 amino acids. The CDR3 region has the DNA TGTGCCTGCAGGGGCCGGATCAACACCGGGGAGCTGTTTTTT. It specifies CACRGRINTGELFF.

The V call is TRBV5-1, the J call TRBJ1-2; 9 bases fit TRBD1. This CDR3 has 13 amino acids. Germline loops: CDR1 SGHRS, CDR2 YFSETQ. The J segment lost 6 bases and the V segment lost 5 bases, leaving 5 bases of the junction unmatched. CDR3 bases: TGCGCCAGCAGTCAACAGGGGGCGGATGGCTACACCTTC. It encodes CASSQQGADGYTF. Based on the CDR3 plus reference TRBV5-1 and TRBJ1-2, the full variable domain is KAGVTQTPRYLIKTRGQQVTLSCSPISGHRSVSWYQQTPGQGLQFLFEYFSETQRNKGNFPGRFSGRQFSNSRSEMNVSTLELGDSALYLCASSQQGADGYTFGSGTRLTVV.

The chain uses TRBV29-1 and TRBJ2-3; 11 bases fit TRBD2. J lost 3 bases, V lost 6 bases, and 8 bases had no gene match. The CDR3 has 15 residues. Germline CDR1 and CDR2: SQVTM and ANQGSEA. The CDR3 sequence is CSVNLAGGPTDTQYF. The CDR3 DNA is TGCAGCGTGAACTTAGCGGGAGGGCCTACAGATACGCAGTATTTT.

This clone was seen just once. V gene TRBV28 combines with J gene TRBJ1-2; 8 nucleotides align to TRBD1. Germline lookup yields CDR1 MDHEN and CDR2 SYDVKM. The CDR3 contains 16 residues. Unmatched junction bases numbered 11, after V lost 1 base and J lost 7 bases. The CDR3 region has the DNA TGTGCCAGCAGTTTATACCATCCGGGACAGGAGGTTGGCTACACCTTC. Translated: CASSLYHPGQEVGYTF.

The chain has TRBV6-4 and TRBJ1-2; TRBD1 matches 8 bases. Looked up from germline, CDR1 is MRHNA and CDR2 is SNTAGT. The CDR3 extends over 13 amino acids. Unmatched junction bases numbered 5, after V lost 5 bases and J lost 6 bases. The CDR3 is CASSHGQGHGYTF. CDR3 in DNA: TGTGCCAGCAGTCACGGACAGGGCCATGGCTACACCTTC.

The CDR3 sequence is CASNRGLGPQHF. DNA for the CDR3: TGTGCCAGCAACCGGGGGTTAGGGCCCCAGCATTTT. This sequence joins TRBV6-5 and TRBJ1-5, with D possibly TRBD1 on 5 matching bases. CDR1 MNHEY and CDR2 SVGAGI come from the germline V gene. Trimming removed 7 bases at V and 9 bases at J, with 13 bases between. The CDR3 is 12 amino acids.

The chain has TRBV5-6 and TRBJ1-2; D possibly corresponds to TRBD1 (6 bases). V lost 0 bases, J lost 5 bases, and 8 bases lay in between. This CDR3 region has 13 residues. Germline assignment: CDR1 SGHDT and CDR2 YYEEEE. CDR3 loop: CASSLAQGYGYTF. The CDR3 nucleotides read TGTGCCAGCAGCTTGGCACAGGGTTATGGCTACACCTTC.

The V call is TRBV10-3, the J call TRBJ1-2; D uncertain. V dropped 0 bases and J dropped 7 bases, with 9 bases sitting between them. Germline lookup yields CDR1 ENHRY and CDR2 SYGVKD. This CDR3 comprises 13 residues. The chain's CDR3 is CAISESVQVGYTF. CDR3 sequence (DNA): TGTGCCATCAGTGAGTCGGTTCAGGTTGGCTACACCTTC.